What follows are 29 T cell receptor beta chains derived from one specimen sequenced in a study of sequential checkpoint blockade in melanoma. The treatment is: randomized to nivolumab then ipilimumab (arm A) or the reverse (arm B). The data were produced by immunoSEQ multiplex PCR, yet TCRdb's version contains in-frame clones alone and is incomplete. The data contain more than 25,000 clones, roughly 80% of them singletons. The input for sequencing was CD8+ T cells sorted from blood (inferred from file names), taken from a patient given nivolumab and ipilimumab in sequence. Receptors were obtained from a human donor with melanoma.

The CDR3 loop is CASSQDPAGPSYEQYF. For the CDR3, the DNA is TGCGCCAGCAGCCAAGATCCGGCAGGTCCCTCCTACGAGCAGTACTTC. The V and J genes are TRBV4-1 and TRBJ2-7; D remains unclear. CDR1 and CDR2 from the germline V gene are MGHRA and YSYEKL. The CDR3 covers 16 residues. Trimming took 0 bases from V and 0 from J, leaving 12 bases between them.

The CDR3 DNA reads as TGTGCCAGCAGTTTACGAGGGACTGGCTACGAGCAGTACTTC. Translating it yields CASSLRGTGYEQYF. This chain joins TRBV27 and TRBJ2-7; weak D call: TRBD2 (6 bases). The CDR3 is 14 amino acids. The V end was cut by 2 bases, the J end by 3 bases, with 11 bases between. CDR1 and CDR2 from the germline V gene are MNHEY and SMNVEV (reference sequence).

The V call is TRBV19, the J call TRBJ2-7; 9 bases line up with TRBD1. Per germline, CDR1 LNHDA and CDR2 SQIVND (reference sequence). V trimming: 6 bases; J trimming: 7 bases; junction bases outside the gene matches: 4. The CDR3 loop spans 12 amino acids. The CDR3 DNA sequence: TGTGCCAGTAGCACAGGGGGCGGGGAGCAGTACTTC. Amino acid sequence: CASSTGGGEQYF.

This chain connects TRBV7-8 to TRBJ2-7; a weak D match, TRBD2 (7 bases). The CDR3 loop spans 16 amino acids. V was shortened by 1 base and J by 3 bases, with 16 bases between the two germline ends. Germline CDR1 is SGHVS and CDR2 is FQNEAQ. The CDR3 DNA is TGTGCCAGCAGCTTAGTCGGGGGGCCCTCCCTCTACGAGCAGTACTTC. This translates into CASSLVGGPSLYEQYF.

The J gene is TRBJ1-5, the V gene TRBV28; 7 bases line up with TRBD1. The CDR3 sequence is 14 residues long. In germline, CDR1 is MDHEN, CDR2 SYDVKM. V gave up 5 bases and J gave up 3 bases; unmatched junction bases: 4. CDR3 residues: CASSTGTDNQPQHF. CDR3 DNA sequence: TGTGCCAGCAGTACCGGGACAGACAATCAGCCCCAGCATTTT.

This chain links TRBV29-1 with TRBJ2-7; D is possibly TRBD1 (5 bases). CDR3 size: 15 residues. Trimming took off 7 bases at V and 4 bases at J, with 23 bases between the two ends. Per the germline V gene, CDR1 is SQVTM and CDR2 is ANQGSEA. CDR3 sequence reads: CSAFSSQGAIYEQYF. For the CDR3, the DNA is TGCAGCGCCTTCTCCTCCCAGGGTGCAATTTACGAGCAGTACTTC.

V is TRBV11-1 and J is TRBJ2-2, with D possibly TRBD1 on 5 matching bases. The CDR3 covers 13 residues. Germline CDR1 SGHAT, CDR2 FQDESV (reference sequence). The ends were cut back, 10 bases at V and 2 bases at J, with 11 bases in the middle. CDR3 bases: TGTGCCACAAACAGGAAAAACACCGGGGAGCTGTTTTTT. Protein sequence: CATNRKNTGELFF.

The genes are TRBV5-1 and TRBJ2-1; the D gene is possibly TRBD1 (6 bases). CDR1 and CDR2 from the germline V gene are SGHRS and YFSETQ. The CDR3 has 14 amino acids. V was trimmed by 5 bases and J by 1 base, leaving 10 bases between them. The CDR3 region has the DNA TGCGCCAGCAGAAGGGGGTGGTCCTACAATGAGCAGTTCTTC. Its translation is CASRRGWSYNEQFF.

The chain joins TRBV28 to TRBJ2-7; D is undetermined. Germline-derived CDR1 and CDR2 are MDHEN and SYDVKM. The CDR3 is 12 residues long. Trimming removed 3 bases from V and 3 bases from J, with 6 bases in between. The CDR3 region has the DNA TGTGCCAGCAGTTTCAACAACTACGAGCAGTACTTC. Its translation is CASSFNNYEQYF.

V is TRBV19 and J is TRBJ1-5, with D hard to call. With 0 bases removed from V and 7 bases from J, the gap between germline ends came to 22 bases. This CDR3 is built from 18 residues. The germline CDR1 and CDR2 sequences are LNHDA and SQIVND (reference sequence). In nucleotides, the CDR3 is TGTGCCAGTAGTATAGATCGACCTCCCGGGGTCGTTTTGCAGCCCCAGCATTTT. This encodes CASSIDRPPGVVLQPQHF.

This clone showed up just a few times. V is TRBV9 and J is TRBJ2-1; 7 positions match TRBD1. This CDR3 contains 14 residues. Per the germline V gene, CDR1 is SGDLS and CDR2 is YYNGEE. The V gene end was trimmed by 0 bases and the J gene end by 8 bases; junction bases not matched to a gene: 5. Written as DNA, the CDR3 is TGTGCCAGCAGCGTAGGTGACAGGGTGGATGAGCAGTTCTTC. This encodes CASSVGDRVDEQFF.

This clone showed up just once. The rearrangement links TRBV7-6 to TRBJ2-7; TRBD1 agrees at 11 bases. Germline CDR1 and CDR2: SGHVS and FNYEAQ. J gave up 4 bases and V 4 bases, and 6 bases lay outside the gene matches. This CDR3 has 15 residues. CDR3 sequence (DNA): TGTGCCAGCAGCTCACCGGACAGGGGGCTGTACGAGCAGTACTTC. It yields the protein CASSSPDRGLYEQYF.

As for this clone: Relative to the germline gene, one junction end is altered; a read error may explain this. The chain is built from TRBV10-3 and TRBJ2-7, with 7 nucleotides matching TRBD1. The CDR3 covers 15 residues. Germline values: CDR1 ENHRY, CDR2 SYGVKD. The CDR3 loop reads CATSNHTGVSYEQYF. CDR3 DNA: TGTGCCACCAGTAATCACACAGGGGTCTCCTACGAGCAGTACTTC.

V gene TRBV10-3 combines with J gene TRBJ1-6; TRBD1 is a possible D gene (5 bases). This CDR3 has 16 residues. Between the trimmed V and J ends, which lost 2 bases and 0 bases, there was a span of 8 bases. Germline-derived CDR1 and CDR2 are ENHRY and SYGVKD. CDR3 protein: CAISEDSSSYNSPLHF. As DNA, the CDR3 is TGTGCCATCAGTGAGGACAGTAGCTCCTATAATTCACCCCTCCACTTT.

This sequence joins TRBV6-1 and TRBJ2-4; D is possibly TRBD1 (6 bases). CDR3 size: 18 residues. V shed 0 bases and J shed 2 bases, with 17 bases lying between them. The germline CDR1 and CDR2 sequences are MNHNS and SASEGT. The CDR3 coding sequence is TGTGCCAGCAGTGAAGCGCTGGACGCCAGGGGTTCCAAAAACATTCAGTACTTC. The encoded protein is CASSEALDARGSKNIQYF.

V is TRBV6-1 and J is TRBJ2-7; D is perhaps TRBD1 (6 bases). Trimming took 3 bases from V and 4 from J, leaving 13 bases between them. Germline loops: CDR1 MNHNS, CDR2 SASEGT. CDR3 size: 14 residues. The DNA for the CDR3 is TGTGCCAGCAGTGACCTCGGCAGGGGATACGAGCAGTACTTC. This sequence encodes CASSDLGRGYEQYF.

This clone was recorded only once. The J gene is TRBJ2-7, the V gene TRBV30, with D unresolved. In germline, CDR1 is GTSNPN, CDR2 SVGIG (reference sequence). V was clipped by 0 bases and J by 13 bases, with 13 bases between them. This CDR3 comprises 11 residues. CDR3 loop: CAWSVTVFLYF. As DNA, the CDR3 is TGTGCCTGGAGTGTCACGGTGTTCCTCTACTTC.

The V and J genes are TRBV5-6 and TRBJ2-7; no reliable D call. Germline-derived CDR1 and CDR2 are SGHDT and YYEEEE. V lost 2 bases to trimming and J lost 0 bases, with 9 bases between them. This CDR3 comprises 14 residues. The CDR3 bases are TGTGCCAGCAGCTTTACAGATAGCTCCTACGAGCAGTACTTC. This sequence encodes CASSFTDSSYEQYF. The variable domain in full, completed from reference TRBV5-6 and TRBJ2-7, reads DAGVTQSPTHLIKTRGQQVTLRCSPKSGHDTVSWYQQALGQGPQFIFQYYEEEERQRGNFPDRFSGHQFPNYSSELNVNALLLGDSALYLCASSFTDSSYEQYFGPGTRLTVT.

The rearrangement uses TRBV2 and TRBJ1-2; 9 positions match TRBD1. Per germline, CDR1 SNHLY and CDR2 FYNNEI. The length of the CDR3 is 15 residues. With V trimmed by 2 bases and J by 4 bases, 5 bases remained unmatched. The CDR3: CASSEQDRGFYGYTF. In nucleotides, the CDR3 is TGTGCCAGCAGTGAACAGGACAGGGGATTCTATGGCTACACCTTC.

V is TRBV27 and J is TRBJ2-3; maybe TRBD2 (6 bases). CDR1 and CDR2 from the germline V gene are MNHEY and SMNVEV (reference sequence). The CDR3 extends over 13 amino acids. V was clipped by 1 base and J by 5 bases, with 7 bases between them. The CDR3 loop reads CASSLWGGDTQYF. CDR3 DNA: TGTGCCAGCAGTTTATGGGGAGGAGATACGCAGTATTTT.

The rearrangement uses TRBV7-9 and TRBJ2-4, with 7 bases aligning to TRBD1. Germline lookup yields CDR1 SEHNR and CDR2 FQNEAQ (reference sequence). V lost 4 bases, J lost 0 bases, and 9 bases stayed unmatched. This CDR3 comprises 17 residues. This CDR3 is CASSYGTEDLAKNIQYF. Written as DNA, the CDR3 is TGTGCCAGCAGCTACGGGACAGAAGACCTAGCCAAAAACATTCAGTACTTC. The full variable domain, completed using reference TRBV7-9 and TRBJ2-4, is DTGVSQNPRHKITKRGQNVTFRCDPISEHNRLYWYRQTLGQGPEFLTYFQNEAQLEKSRLLSDRFSAERPKGSFSTLEIQRTEQGDSAMYLCASSYGTEDLAKNIQYFGAGTRLSVL.

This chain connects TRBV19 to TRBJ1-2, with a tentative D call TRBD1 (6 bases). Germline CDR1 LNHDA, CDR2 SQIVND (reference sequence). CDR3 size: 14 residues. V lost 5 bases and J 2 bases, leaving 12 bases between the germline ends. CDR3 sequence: CASSVNQGNYGYTF. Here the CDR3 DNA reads TGTGCCAGTAGTGTCAACCAGGGGAACTATGGCTACACCTTC. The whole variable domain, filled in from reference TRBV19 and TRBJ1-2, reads DGGITQSPKYLFRKEGQNVTLSCEQNLNHDAMYWYRQDPGQGLRLIYYSQIVNDFQKGDIAEGYSVSREKKESFPLTVTSAQKNPTAFYLCASSVNQGNYGYTFGSGTRLTVV.

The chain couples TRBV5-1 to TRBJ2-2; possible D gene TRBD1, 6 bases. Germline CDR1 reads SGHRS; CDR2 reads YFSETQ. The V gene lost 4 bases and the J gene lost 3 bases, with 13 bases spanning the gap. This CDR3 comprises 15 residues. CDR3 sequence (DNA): TGCGCCAGCAGCACAAGACAGGAAGACACCGGGGAGCTGTTTTTT. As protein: CASSTRQEDTGELFF.

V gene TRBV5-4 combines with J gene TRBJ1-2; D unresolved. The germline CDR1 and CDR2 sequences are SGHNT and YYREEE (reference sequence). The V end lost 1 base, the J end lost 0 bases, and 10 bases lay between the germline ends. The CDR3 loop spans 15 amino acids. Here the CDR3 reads CASSLSGLANYGYTF. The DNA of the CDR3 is TGTGCCAGCAGCTTGTCGGGGTTAGCTAACTATGGCTACACCTTC.

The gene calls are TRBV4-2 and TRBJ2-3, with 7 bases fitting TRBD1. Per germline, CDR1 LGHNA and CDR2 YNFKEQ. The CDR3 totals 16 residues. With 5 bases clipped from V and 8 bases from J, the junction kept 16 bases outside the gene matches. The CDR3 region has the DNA TGTGCCAGCAGCAATAGGGGGCTTGAGGGGATGGGTACGCAGTATTTT. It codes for CASSNRGLEGMGTQYF.

CDR3 DNA: TGTGCCAGCAGTTTAAGTCTAACGGGGGAGCTGTTTTTT. It codes for CASSLSLTGELFF. The chain joins TRBV27 to TRBJ2-2; no definite D call. Germline-derived CDR1 and CDR2 are MNHEY and SMNVEV (reference sequence). This CDR3 region has 13 residues. V lost 2 bases to trimming and J lost 8 bases, with 9 bases between them.

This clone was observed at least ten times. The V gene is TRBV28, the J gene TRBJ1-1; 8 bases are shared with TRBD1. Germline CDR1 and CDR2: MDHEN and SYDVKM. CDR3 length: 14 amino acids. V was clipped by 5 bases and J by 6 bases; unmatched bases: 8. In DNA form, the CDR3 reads TGTGCCAGCAGTATAAACAGGGGGACCCCTGAAGCTTTCTTT. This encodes CASSINRGTPEAFF.

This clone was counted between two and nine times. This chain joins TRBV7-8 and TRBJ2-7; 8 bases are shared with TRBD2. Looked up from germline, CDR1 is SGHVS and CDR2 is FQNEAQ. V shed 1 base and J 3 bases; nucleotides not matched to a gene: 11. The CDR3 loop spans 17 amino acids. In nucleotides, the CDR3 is TGTGCCAGCAGCTTAGGGGGGTCGGGACTAGAAAGCTACGAGCAGTACTTC. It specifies CASSLGGSGLESYEQYF.

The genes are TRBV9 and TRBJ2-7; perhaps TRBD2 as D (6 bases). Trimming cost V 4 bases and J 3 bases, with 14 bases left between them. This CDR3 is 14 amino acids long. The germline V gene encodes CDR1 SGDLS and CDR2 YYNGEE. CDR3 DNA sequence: TGTGCCAGCAGCCTTAGTTGGGGAGGCTACGAGCAGTACTTC. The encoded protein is CASSLSWGGYEQYF.